The text below deals with one T cell receptor (beta chain). These data come from a study of blood T cell repertoires in COVID-19. Study-level information: In each case, the material was cDNA or gDNA derived from T cells, B-cell-depleted T cells, or PBMCs.

In the original analysis: For nucleated cells, counts were estimated from reference gene primer amplification. TCRdb's table, derived via immunoSEQ multiplex PCR, lists solely in-frame clones and lacks some. V and J calls and clone size are copied from that table; D and trimming were computed from the DNA. The data show over 200,000 clones, with roughly 86% seen just once and roughly 2.5% held by the top ten. Germline-derived CDR1 and CDR2 are SGHNT and YYREEE (reference sequence). V lost 0 bases to trimming and J lost 0 bases, with 7 bases between them. This CDR3 is built from 16 residues. This chain connects TRBV5-4 to TRBJ2-6; D possibly corresponds to TRBD1 (5 bases). The TCR originated in an older woman with acute or convalescent COVID-19. Sequenced input: peripheral blood. The CDR3: CASSLVRGSGANVLTF. For the CDR3, the DNA is TGTGCCAGCAGCTTGGTAAGGGGCTCTGGGGCCAACGTCCTGACTTTC.